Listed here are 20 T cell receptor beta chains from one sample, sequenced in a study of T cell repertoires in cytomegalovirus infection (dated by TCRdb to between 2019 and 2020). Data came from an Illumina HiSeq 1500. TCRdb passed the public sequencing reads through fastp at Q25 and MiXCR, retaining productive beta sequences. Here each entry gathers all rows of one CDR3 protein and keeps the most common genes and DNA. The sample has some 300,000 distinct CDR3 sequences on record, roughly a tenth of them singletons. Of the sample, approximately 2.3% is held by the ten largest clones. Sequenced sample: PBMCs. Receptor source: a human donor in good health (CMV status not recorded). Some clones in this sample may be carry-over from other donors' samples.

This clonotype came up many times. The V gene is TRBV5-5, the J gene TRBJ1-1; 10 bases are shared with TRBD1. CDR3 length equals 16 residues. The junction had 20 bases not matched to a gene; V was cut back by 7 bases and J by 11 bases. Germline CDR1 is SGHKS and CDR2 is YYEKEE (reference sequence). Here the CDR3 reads CASEWKDRGSGVVAFF. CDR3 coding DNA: TGTGCCAGCGAATGGAAGGACAGGGGGAGTGGAGTTGTGGCTTTCTTT.

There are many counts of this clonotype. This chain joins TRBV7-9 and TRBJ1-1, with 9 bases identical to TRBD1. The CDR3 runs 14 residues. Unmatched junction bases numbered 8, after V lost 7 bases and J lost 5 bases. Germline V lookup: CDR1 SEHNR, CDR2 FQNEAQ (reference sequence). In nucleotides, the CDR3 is TGTGCCAGCACTAAACAGGGGGCTGGGACTGAAGCTTTCTTT. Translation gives CASTKQGAGTEAFF.

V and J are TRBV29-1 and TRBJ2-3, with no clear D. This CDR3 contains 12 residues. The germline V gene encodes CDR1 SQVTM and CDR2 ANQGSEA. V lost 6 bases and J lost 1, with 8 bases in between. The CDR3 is CSVRTGTDTQYF. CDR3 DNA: TGCAGCGTCCGGACGGGCACAGATACGCAGTATTTT.

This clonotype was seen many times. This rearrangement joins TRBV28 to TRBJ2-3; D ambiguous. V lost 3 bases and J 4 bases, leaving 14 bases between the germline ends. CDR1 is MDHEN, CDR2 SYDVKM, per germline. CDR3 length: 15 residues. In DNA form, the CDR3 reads TGTGCCAGCAGTTTCCCCTCAACAAGACCAGATACGCAGTATTTT. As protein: CASSFPSTRPDTQYF. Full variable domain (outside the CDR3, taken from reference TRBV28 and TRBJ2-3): DVKVTQSSRYLVKRTGEKVFLECVQDMDHENMFWYRQDPGLGLRLIYFSYDVKMKEKGDIPEGYSVSREKKERFSLILESASTNQTSMYLCASSFPSTRPDTQYFGPGTRLTVL.

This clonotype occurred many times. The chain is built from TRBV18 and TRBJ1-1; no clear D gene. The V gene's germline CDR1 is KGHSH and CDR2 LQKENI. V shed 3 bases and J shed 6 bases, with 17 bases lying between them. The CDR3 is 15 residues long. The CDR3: CASSPGGLKSSEAFF. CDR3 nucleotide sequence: TGTGCCAGCTCACCGGGAGGACTTAAGTCTTCTGAAGCTTTCTTT. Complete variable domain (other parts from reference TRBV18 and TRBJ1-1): NAGVMQNPRHLVRRRGQEARLRCSPMKGHSHVYWYRQLPEEGLKFMVYLQKENIIDESGMPKERFSAEFPKEGPSILRIQQVVRGDSAAYFCASSPGGLKSSEAFFGQGTRLTVV.

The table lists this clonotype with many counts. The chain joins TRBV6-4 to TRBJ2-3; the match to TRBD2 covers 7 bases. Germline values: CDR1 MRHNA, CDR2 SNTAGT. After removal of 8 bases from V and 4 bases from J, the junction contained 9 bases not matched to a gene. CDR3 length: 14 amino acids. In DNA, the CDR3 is TGTGCCAGCCAAAAGGGCGGGGGTTCAGATACGCAGTATTTT. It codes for CASQKGGGSDTQYF.

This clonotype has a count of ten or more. The CDR3: CAIRGTRGGSTDTQYF. The CDR3 region has the DNA TGTGCCATCCGTGGCACCCGGGGGGGCAGCACAGATACGCAGTATTTT. The chain couples TRBV6-2 or TRBV6-3 to TRBJ2-3; 8 bases agree with TRBD2. CDR1 and CDR2 from the germline V gene are MNHEY and SVGEGT. The CDR3 length is 16 residues. Trimming cost V 10 bases and J 0 bases; bases outside gene matches: 12.

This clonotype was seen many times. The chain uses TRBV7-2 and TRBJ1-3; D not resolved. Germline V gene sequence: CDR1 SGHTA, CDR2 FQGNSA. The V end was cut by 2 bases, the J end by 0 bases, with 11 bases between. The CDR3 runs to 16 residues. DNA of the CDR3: TGTGCCAGCAGCTTACGACCCAAGAGCTCTGGAAACACCATATATTTT. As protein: CASSLRPKSSGNTIYF.

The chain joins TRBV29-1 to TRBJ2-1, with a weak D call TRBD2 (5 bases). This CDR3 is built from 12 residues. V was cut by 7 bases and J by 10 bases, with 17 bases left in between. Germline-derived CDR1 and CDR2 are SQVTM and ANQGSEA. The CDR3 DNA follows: TGCAGCGCCAAGGCGGGCCCTGGGGAGCAGTTCTTC. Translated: CSAKAGPGEQFF.

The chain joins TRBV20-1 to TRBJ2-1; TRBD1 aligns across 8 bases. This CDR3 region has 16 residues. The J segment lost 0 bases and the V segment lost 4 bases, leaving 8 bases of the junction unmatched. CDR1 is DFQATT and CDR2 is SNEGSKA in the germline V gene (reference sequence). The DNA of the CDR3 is TGCAGTGCTACCGAACACGGGACAGGCTCCTACAATGAGCAGTTCTTC. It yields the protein CSATEHGTGSYNEQFF.

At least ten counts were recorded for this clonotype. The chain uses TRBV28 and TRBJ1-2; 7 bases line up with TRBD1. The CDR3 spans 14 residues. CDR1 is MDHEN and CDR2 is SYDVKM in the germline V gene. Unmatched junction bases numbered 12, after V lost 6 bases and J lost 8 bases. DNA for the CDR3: TGTGCCAGCAGGAGCGGACAGGTGGCTATAGGCTACACCTTC. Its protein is CASRSGQVAIGYTF.

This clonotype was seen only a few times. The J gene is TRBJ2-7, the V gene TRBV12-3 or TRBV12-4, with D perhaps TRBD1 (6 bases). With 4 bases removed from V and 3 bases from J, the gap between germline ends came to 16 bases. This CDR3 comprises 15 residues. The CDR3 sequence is CASSSRATGNYEQYF. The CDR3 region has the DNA TGTGCCAGCAGTTCCCGAGCAACAGGGAACTACGAGCAGTACTTC.

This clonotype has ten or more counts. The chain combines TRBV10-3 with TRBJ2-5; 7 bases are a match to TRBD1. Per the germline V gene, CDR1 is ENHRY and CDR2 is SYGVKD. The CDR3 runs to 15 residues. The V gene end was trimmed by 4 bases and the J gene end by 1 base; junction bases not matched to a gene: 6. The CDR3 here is CAISGDRERQETQYF. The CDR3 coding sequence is TGTGCCATCAGTGGGGACAGAGAACGCCAAGAGACCCAGTACTTC.

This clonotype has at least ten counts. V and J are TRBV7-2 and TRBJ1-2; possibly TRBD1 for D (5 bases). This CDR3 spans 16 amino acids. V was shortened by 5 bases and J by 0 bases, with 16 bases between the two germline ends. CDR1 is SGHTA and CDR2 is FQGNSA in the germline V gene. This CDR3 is CASSPSPPGTNYGYTF. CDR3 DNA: TGTGCCAGCAGCCCAAGCCCGCCAGGGACTAACTATGGCTACACCTTC.

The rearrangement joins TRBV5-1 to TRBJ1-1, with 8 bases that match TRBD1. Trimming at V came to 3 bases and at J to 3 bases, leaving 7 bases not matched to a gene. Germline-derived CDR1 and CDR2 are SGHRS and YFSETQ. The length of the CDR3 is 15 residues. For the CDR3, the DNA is TGCGCCAGCAGCTCCCGACAGGGGTTGGACACTGAAGCTTTCTTT. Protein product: CASSSRQGLDTEAFF.

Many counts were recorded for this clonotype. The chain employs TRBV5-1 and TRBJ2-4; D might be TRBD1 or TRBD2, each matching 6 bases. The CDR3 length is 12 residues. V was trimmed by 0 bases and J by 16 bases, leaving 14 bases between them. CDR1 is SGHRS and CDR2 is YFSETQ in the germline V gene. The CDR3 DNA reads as TGCGCCAGCAGCTTGGAGGGGGGAAAACGTTACTTC. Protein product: CASSLEGGKRYF.

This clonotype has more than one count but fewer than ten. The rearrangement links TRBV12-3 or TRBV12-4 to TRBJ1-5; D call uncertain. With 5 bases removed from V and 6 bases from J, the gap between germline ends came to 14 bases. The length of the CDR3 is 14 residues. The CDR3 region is CASSRRGEGQPQHF. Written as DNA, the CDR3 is TGTGCCAGCAGTCGCCGCGGTGAGGGTCAGCCCCAGCATTTT.

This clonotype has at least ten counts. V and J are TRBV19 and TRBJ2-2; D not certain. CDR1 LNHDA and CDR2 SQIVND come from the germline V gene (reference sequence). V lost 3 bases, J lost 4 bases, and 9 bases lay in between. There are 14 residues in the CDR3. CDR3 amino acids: CASSIHPATGELFF. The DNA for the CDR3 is TGTGCCAGTAGTATTCATCCAGCCACCGGGGAGCTGTTTTTT. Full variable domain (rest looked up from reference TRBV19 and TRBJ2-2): DGGITQSPKYLFRKEGQNVTLSCEQNLNHDAMYWYRQDPGQGLRLIYYSQIVNDFQKGDIAEGYSVSREKKESFPLTVTSAQKNPTAFYLCASSIHPATGELFFGEGSRLTVL.

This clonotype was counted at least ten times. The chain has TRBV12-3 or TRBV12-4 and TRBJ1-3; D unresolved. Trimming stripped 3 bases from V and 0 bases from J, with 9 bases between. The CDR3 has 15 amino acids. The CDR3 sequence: CASSFAGYSGNTIYF. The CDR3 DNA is TGTGCCAGCAGTTTTGCGGGATACTCTGGAAACACCATATATTTT.

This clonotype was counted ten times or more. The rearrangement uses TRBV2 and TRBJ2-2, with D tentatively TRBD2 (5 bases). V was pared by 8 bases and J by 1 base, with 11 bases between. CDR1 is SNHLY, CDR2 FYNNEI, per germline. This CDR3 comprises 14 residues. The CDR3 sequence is CASGGSRNTGELFF. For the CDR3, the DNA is TGTGCCAGCGGAGGATCCAGGAACACCGGGGAGCTGTTTTTT. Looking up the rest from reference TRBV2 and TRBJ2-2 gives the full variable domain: EPEVTQTPSHQVTQMGQEVILRCVPISNHLYFYWYRQILGQKVEFLVSFYNNEISEKSEIFDDQFSVERPDGSNFTLKIRSTKLEDSAMYFCASGGSRNTGELFFGEGSRLTVL.